The 7 T cell receptor beta chains below come from one sample, sequenced in a study of T cells in Graves' hyperthyroidism and ophthalmopathy. TCR beta CDR3 regions were amplified from RNA. HTBI primers were used for first-round RT-PCR of the TCR CDR3. Via MiXCR, TCRdb re-called the multiplex PCR reads, giving one row per CDR3 protein. The data contain around 400,000 distinct CDR3 sequences, approximately 13% of them singletons. Material for sequencing was blood. The receptors were gathered from a woman aged 18-29 years with Graves' hyperthyroidism.

About this clonotype: A much larger clone differs from this one at a single base, so this may be a read error. The V gene is TRBV12-3 or TRBV12-4, the J gene TRBJ2-7, with a weak D call TRBD2 (6 bases). Trimming left V 5 bases short and J 0 bases short, with 11 bases between. The CDR3 has 14 residues. DNA of the CDR3: TGTGCCAGCAGTCAGGGACTTATCTCCTACGAGCAGTACTTC. This translates into CASSQGLISYEQYF.

The chain links TRBV11-3 to TRBJ2-1, with 11 nucleotides matching TRBD2. CDR1 and CDR2 from the germline V gene are SGHNT and YENEEA. This CDR3 contains 16 residues. Trimming removed 1 base from V and 3 bases from J; junction bases left unmatched: 2. CDR3 sequence reads: CASSLGSGRGYNEQFF. The CDR3 region has the DNA TGTGCCAGCAGCTTAGGTAGCGGGAGGGGCTACAATGAGCAGTTCTTC.

This clonotype was detected many times. The rearrangement links TRBV20-1 to TRBJ1-6, with 7 positions matching TRBD1. The CDR3 length is 15 residues. Germline CDR1 and CDR2: DFQATT and SNEGSKA (reference sequence). V was pared by 6 bases and J by 12 bases, with 17 bases of the junction left unmatched. CDR3 residues: CSASPPRTGLGPLHF. CDR3 sequence (DNA): TGCAGTGCCTCTCCACCCCGGACAGGCTTGGGACCCCTCCACTTT.

In this sample, this clonotype turned up a few times. The chain employs TRBV15 and TRBJ1-5; D is uncertain. Between the trimmed V and J ends, which lost 0 bases and 0 bases, there was a span of 12 bases. The CDR3 runs 17 residues. Per germline, CDR1 LNHNV and CDR2 YYDKDF (reference sequence). CDR3: CATSRDLSSYSNQPQHF. The CDR3 coding sequence is TGTGCCACCAGCAGAGATCTCTCCAGCTATAGCAATCAGCCCCAGCATTTT.

This clonotype was detected many times. CDR3 coding DNA: TGTGCCGTTCCCCTGGGACTAGCGGGAGGGCCCGCCGAGGACACCGGGGAGCTGTTTTTT. It yields the protein CAVPLGLAGGPAEDTGELFF. The chain combines TRBV6-1 with TRBJ2-2; 16 bases are a match to TRBD2. This CDR3 is built from 20 residues. Germline loops: CDR1 MNHNS, CDR2 SASEGT. V lost 11 bases and J lost 3; bases outside the gene matches: 18.

This clonotype was counted ten times or more. This chain links TRBV24-1 with TRBJ1-4; TRBD1 matches 10 bases. The CDR3 contains 16 residues. Per the germline V gene, CDR1 is KGHDR and CDR2 is SFDVKD. J lost 8 bases, V lost 4 bases, and 9 bases had no gene match. This chain's CDR3 is CATSDSRGTGAEKLFF. DNA of the CDR3: TGTGCCACCAGTGACTCCCGCGGGACAGGGGCCGAAAAACTGTTTTTT.

This clonotype was observed a handful of times. The chain uses TRBV5-8 and TRBJ1-5; D ambiguous. Germline V lookup: CDR1 SGHTS, CDR2 YDEGEE. This CDR3 has 15 residues. Trimming left V 4 bases short and J 0 bases short, with 11 bases between. In DNA form, the CDR3 reads TGTGCCAGCAGCGAGATGGTGCGTAGCAATCAGCCCCAGCATTTT. Protein: CASSEMVRSNQPQHF.